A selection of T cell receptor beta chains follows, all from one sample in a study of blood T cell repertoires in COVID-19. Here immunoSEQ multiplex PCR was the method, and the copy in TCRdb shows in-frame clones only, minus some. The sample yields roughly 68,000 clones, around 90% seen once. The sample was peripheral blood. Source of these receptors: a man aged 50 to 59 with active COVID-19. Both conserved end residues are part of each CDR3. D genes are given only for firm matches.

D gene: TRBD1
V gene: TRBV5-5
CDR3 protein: CASSFTGQGDEQYF

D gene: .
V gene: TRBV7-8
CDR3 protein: CASSLVPLGAANEKLFF

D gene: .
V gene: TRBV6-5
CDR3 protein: CASSPRVGNTDTQYF

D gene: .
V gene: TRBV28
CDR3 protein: CASSYLAPPGADTQYF

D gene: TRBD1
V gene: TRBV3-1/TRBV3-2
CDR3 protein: CASSGTGSGDTQYF

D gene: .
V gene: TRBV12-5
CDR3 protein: CASGPRLVYEQYF

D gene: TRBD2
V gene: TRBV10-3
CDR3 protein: CAISRLSGGRRTGELFF

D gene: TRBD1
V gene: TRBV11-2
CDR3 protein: CASSSDRTEETQYF

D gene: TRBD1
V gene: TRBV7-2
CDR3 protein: CASSFRDRRTLITDTQYF

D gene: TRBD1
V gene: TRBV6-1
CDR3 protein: CASSEGGQGRRSTDTQYF

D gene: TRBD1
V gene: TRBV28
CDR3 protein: CASSLWAGTGGNQPQHF

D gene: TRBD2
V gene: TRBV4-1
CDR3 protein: CASSQDPPIAGGIHTQYF

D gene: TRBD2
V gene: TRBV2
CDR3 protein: CASSDRGGAGEQYF

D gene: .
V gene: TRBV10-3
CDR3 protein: CAISDLGTFYNEQFF

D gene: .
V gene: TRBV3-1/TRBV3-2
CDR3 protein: CATTRGSSGANVLTF

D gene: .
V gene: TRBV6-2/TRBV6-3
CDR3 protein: CASSYFSRGAANYGYTF

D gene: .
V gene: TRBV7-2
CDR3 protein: CASSLARGPYEQYF

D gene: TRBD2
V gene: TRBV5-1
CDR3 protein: CASSLAGTSGNTGELFF

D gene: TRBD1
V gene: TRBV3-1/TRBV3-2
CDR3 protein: CASSRDRVGEQYF

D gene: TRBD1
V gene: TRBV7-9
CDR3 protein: CASSSGTGGPKTQYF

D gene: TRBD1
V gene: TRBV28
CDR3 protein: CASSDTGAYEQYF

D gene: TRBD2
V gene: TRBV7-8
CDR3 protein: CASSPRGLADYLKQFF

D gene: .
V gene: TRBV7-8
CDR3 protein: CASSLGQITENTEAFF

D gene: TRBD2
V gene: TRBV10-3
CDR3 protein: CAISPGGAGSYEQYF

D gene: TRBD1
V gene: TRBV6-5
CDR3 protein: CASRTGGSNQPQHF

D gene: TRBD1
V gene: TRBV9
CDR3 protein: CASSGQGGTNEKLFF

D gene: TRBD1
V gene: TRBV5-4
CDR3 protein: CASSLAGTALEQYF

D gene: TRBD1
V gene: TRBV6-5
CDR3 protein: CASRRTRTGENGYTF

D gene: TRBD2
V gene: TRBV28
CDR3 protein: CASSWGTSGGYTGELFF

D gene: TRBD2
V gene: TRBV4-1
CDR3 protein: CASSQVASGRFEQYF

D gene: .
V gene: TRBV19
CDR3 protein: CASSLAGSNQPQHF

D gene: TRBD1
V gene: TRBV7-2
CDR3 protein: CASRQSPGGGSPLHF

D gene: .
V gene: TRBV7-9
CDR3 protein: CASSLPSGRLFF

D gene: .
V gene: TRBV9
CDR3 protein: CASSGRTGRDQKLFF

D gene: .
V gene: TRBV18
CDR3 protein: CASSREETQYF

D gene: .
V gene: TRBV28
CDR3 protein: CASSFRGYGYTF

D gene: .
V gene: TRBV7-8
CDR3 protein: CASSLASRETQYF

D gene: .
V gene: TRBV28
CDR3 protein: CASATTLGNTEAFF

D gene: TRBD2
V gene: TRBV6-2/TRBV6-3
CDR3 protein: CASSPGSGGSYEQYF

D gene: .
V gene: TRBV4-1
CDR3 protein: CASSQDRESSYNSPLHF

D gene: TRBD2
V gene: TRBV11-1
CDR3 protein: CASSLRSREGETQYF

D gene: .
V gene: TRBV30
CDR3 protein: CAWGPLSGGETQYF

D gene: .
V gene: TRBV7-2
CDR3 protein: CASSPPELAKNIQYF

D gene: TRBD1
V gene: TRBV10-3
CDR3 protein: CAISESTGEETQYF

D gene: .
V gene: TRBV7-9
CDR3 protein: CASSLHGSAANTGELFF

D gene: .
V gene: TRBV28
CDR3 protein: CASSKGDEYEKLFF

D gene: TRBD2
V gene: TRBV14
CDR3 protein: CASSRTSGSSYEQYF

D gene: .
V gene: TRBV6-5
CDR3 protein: CASSFSRDTYNEQFF

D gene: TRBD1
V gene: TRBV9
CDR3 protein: CASGGTGNQPQHF

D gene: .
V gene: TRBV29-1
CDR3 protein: CSVDYTGELFF

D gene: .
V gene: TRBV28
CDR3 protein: CASSFGGRSNQPQHF

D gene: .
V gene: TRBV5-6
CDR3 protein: CASTRRGFRGYTF

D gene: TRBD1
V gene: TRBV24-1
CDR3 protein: CATSERQGAPGELFF

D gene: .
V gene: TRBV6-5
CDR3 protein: CASSYAGAYEKLFF

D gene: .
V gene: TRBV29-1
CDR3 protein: CSVVEGTHGYTF

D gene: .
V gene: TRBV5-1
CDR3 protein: CASSLFPFGGNTIYF

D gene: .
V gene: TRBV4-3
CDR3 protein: CASSQDKGSSYNEQFF